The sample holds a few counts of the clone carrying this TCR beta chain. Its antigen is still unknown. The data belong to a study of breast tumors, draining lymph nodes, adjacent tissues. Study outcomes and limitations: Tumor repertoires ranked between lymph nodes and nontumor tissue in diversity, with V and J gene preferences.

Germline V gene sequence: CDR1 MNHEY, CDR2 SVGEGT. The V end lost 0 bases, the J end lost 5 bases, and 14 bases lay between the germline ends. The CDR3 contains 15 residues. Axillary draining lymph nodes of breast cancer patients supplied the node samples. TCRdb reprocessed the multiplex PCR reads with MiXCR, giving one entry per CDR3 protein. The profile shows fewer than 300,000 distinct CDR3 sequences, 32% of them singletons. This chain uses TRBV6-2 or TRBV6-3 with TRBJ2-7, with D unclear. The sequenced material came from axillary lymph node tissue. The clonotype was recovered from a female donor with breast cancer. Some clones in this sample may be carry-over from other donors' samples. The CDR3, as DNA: TGTGCCAGCAGTTACTCGGCCGCCTTTGGGAACGAGCAGTACTTC. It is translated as CASSYSAAFGNEQYF.